A single sample gave rise to the 32 T cell receptor beta chains below, sequenced in a study of CD8 T cells in ankylosing spondylitis. Each CDR3 protein gets one entry after TCRdb re-called the 5' RACE reads with MiXCR. Among under 55,000 distinct CDR3 sequences listed, 6.5% to 9% were seen once. The sequenced sample consisted of blood, either unsorted or a sorted T cell fraction (not recorded which). All receptors derive from a female donor with ankylosing spondylitis or in good health (not recorded which).

This clonotype was counted only a few times. The chain is built from TRBV27 and TRBJ2-1; D may be TRBD1 (6 bases). There are 16 residues in the CDR3. The germline gives CDR1 MNHEY, CDR2 SMNVEV (reference sequence). V lost 2 bases to trimming and J lost 2 bases, with 13 bases between them. Here the CDR3 DNA reads TGTGCCAGCAGTTTACTCCAGGGGCCCCCCTACAATGAGCAGTTCTTC. Its protein is CASSLLQGPPYNEQFF.

This clonotype has at least ten counts. The chain's CDR3 is CASSVGSGNQPQHF. The CDR3 nucleotides are TGTGCCAGCAGCGTAGGGTCCGGCAATCAGCCCCAGCATTTT. V is TRBV9 and J is TRBJ1-5; D uncertain. The germline CDR1 and CDR2 sequences are SGDLS and YYNGEE. Trimming removed 0 bases at V and 2 bases at J, with 6 bases between. The CDR3 totals 14 residues. The whole variable domain, filled in from reference TRBV9 and TRBJ1-5, reads DSGVTQTPKHLITATGQRVTLRCSPRSGDLSVYWYQQSLDQGLQFLIQYYNGEERAKGNILERFSAQQFPDLHSELNLSSLELGDSALYFCASSVGSGNQPQHFGDGTRLSIL.

This clonotype was picked up many times. The J gene is TRBJ1-1, the V gene TRBV6-1; perhaps TRBD1 as D (5 bases). The CDR3 sequence is 15 residues long. With 8 bases removed from V and 0 bases from J, the gap between germline ends came to 16 bases. The germline V gene has CDR1 MNHNS and CDR2 SASEGT. The CDR3 region is CASRTGHNMNTEAFF. DNA of the CDR3: TGTGCCAGCCGAACAGGACACAACATGAACACTGAAGCTTTCTTT.

In its sample, this clonotype was seen many times. This chain links TRBV25-1 with TRBJ1-1; weak D call: TRBD1 (5 bases). The CDR3 runs 14 residues. The V gene's germline CDR1 is MGHDK and CDR2 SYGVNS. Trimming removed 7 bases at V and 5 bases at J, with 17 bases between. In nucleotides, the CDR3 is TGTGCCAGCATCCCCGGGCGGGGGTCGACTGAAGCTTTCTTT. Translation: CASIPGRGSTEAFF. Complete variable domain (other parts from reference TRBV25-1 and TRBJ1-1): EADIYQTPRYLVIGTGKKITLECSQTMGHDKMYWYQQDPGMELHLIHYSYGVNSTEKGDLSSESTVSRIRTEHFPLTLESARPSHTSQYLCASIPGRGSTEAFFGQGTRLTVV.

This clonotype was seen many times. The chain links TRBV7-6 to TRBJ2-7; unclear D gene. Germline CDR1 reads SGHVS; CDR2 reads FNYEAQ. The CDR3 extends over 14 amino acids. Between the trimmed V and J ends, which lost 2 bases and 6 bases, there was a span of 14 bases. CDR3 coding DNA: TGTGCCAGCAGCTTACTCGGCGCGGCCAGCGAGCAGTACTTC. This gives the protein CASSLLGAASEQYF.

J is TRBJ1-6 and V is TRBV5-6; weak D call: TRBD1 (5 bases). Germline V gene data show CDR1 as SGHDT and CDR2 as YYEEEE. This CDR3 contains 17 residues. Trimming took 0 bases from V and 9 from J, leaving 19 bases between them. The CDR3, as DNA: TGTGCCAGCAGCTTGGCAATTAGGGGCAGACGCCTTTCACCCCTCCACTTT. It encodes CASSLAIRGRRLSPLHF.

This clonotype was found many times. The chain carries TRBV29-1 and TRBJ1-5, with 7 bases lining up with TRBD1. This CDR3 comprises 16 residues. In germline, CDR1 is SQVTM, CDR2 ANQGSEA. V gave up 6 bases and J gave up 4 bases; unmatched junction bases: 15. DNA of the CDR3: TGCAGCGTGAGATCGGGACAGTCATCGGGAAATCAGCCCCAGCATTTT. The encoded protein is CSVRSGQSSGNQPQHF.

This clonotype was counted many times. This chain connects TRBV12-3 or TRBV12-4 to TRBJ2-3, with D possibly TRBD2 on 6 matching bases. The CDR3 is 13 amino acids. V lost 0 bases, J lost 6 bases, and 7 bases lay in between. The CDR3 DNA is TGTGCCAGCAGTTTAGCGGCGGGGGATACGCAGTATTTT. As protein: CASSLAAGDTQYF.

There are many counts of this clonotype. V gene TRBV3-1 combines with J gene TRBJ1-1; D call uncertain. The CDR3 has 15 amino acids. Germline V lookup: CDR1 LGHDT, CDR2 YNNKEL (reference sequence). V lost 0 bases to trimming and J lost 6 bases, with 14 bases between them. CDR3 sequence reads: CASSQEHSPYAEAFF. The CDR3 DNA follows: TGTGCCAGCAGCCAAGAGCACTCCCCGTACGCTGAAGCTTTCTTT.

This clonotype was counted at least ten times. This chain joins TRBV29-1 and TRBJ1-2; unclear D gene. Per the germline V gene, CDR1 is SQVTM and CDR2 is ANQGSEA. This CDR3 comprises 12 residues. V gave up 6 bases and J gave up 4 bases, with 12 bases separating them. In DNA, the CDR3 is TGCAGCGTCCTACAGCCCGGCTATGGCTACACCTTC. Amino acids: CSVLQPGYGYTF.

This clonotype was seen repeatedly, ten times or more. This chain links TRBV20-1 with TRBJ1-4, with TRBD1 as a possible D gene (5 bases). V shed 2 bases and J shed 10 bases, with 14 bases lying between them. The V gene's germline CDR1 is DFQATT and CDR2 SNEGSKA (reference sequence). The CDR3 extends over 13 amino acids. The CDR3 DNA sequence: TGCAGTGCTAGAAGTGGCGAGGGGTCAAAACTGTTTTTT. Translation gives CSARSGEGSKLFF.

There are many counts of this clonotype. This chain joins TRBV27 and TRBJ1-1; 8 bases agree with TRBD1. The germline gives CDR1 MNHEY, CDR2 SMNVEV (reference sequence). V shed 3 bases and J 6 bases; nucleotides not matched to a gene: 6. The CDR3 has 14 amino acids. The CDR3 DNA reads TGTGCCAGCAGTTTGATCCAGGGGGCCGCTGAAGCTTTCTTT. It translates to CASSLIQGAAEAFF.

The chain joins TRBV10-1 to TRBJ2-7, with D perhaps TRBD1 (5 bases). Germline V gives CDR1 WNHNN, CDR2 SYGVQD (reference sequence). This CDR3 has 11 residues. With 10 bases removed from V and 5 bases from J, the gap between germline ends came to 12 bases. CDR3 residues: CAKRQSNEQYV. The CDR3 nucleotides read TGCGCCAAAAGACAGAGCAACGAGCAGTACGTC.

The chain uses TRBV5-1 and TRBJ2-1; the match to TRBD2 covers 8 bases. J was trimmed by 0 bases and V by 4 bases; bases with no gene match: 3. The CDR3 has 15 residues. Germline V gives CDR1 SGHRS, CDR2 YFSETQ. The CDR3: CASSLTSGSYNEQFF. In DNA, the CDR3 is TGCGCCAGCAGCCTTACTAGCGGCTCCTACAATGAGCAGTTCTTC.

Ten or more counts support this clonotype. The V call is TRBV7-6, the J call TRBJ2-2; D remains unclear. Per the germline V gene, CDR1 is SGHVS and CDR2 is FNYEAQ. The V and J ends lost 8 bases and 5 bases respectively, with 18 bases between them. The CDR3 spans 15 residues. CDR3 bases: TGTGCCAGCGGCTACTCGAAATTGGAGACCGGGGAGCTGTTTTTT. Translated: CASGYSKLETGELFF.

This clonotype was observed at least ten times. The chain links TRBV4-1 to TRBJ1-4; D call uncertain. V was pared by 0 bases and J by 8 bases, with 13 bases between. This CDR3 spans 15 amino acids. Germline-derived CDR1 and CDR2 are MGHRA and YSYEKL. CDR3 protein: CASSQEGREGEKLFF. Written as DNA, the CDR3 is TGCGCCAGCAGCCAAGAGGGAAGGGAGGGCGAAAAACTGTTTTTT.

J is TRBJ2-2 and V is TRBV10-3; D is undetermined. Trimming took off 0 bases at V and 2 bases at J, with 16 bases between the two ends. This CDR3 spans 18 amino acids. Germline CDR1 ENHRY, CDR2 SYGVKD. The CDR3 coding sequence is TGTGCCATCAGTGAGTCGAAAGGCGATCTGACCAACACCGGGGAGCTGTTTTTT. This gives the protein CAISESKGDLTNTGELFF.

This chain uses TRBV6-2 or TRBV6-3 with TRBJ1-2; perhaps TRBD1 as D (6 bases). V shed 2 bases and J shed 3 bases, with 13 bases lying between them. CDR3 size: 15 residues. Per germline, CDR1 MNHEY and CDR2 SVGEGT. CDR3 in DNA: TGTGCCAGCAGTTACGCCGGCAGGGGTGACTATGGCTACACCTTC. Its translation is CASSYAGRGDYGYTF.

This clonotype has just a few counts. The DNA is omitted, as the CDR3 cannot be located on it reliably, and the CDR3 follows TCRdb's listing. CDR3 protein: CISVSEVELQGFNSYNSPLHF. The chain combines TRBV7-5 with TRBJ1-6; the table's D call, TRBD1, was not checked against the DNA. TRBV7-5 is labeled a pseudogene. The CDR3 has 21 amino acids, counting both end residues.

This clonotype came up many times. This chain uses TRBV5-1 with TRBJ2-3, with D perhaps matching TRBD2 (6 bases). CDR1 is SGHRS, CDR2 YFSETQ, per germline. The V end lost 0 bases, the J end lost 5 bases, and 13 bases lay between the germline ends. The length of the CDR3 is 15 residues. CDR3 region: CASSLAGVLRDTQYF. In DNA, the CDR3 is TGCGCCAGCAGCTTGGCGGGGGTCTTGAGAGATACGCAGTATTTT.

This clonotype was counted at least ten times. This sequence joins TRBV20-1 and TRBJ1-2, with 9 nucleotides matching TRBD1. Germline values: CDR1 DFQATT, CDR2 SNEGSKA (reference sequence). With 0 bases clipped from V and 1 base from J, the junction kept 9 bases outside the gene matches. The CDR3 contains 17 residues. The CDR3 bases are TGCAGTGCTAGAGATATGGGGACAGGGTCCCATAACTATGGCTACACCTTC. Its protein product is CSARDMGTGSHNYGYTF.

This clonotype was seen repeatedly, ten times or more. This chain links TRBV12-3 or TRBV12-4 with TRBJ2-1, with D tentatively TRBD1 (6 bases). Between the trimmed V and J ends, which lost 5 bases and 4 bases, there was a span of 15 bases. The length of the CDR3 is 15 residues. The CDR3, as DNA: TGTGCCAGCAGTAGTACAGGGTACGGATACAATGAGCAGTTCTTC. Residues: CASSSTGYGYNEQFF.

This clonotype has a count of ten or more. The chain has TRBV20-1 and TRBJ2-1, with a weak D call TRBD1 (5 bases). CDR3 size: 13 residues. CDR1 is DFQATT and CDR2 is SNEGSKA in the germline V gene (reference sequence). V shed 6 bases and J shed 6 bases, with 15 bases lying between them. CDR3 DNA: TGCAGTGCCTGCACACGAAGGGGCAATGAGCAGTTCTTC. Protein product: CSACTRRGNEQFF.

This clonotype was counted ten times or more. The V call is TRBV5-1, the J call TRBJ2-3; 7 nucleotides agree with TRBD2. The CDR3 has 16 amino acids. J was trimmed by 0 bases and V by 4 bases; bases with no gene match: 8. CDR1 is SGHRS, CDR2 YFSETQ, per germline. The CDR3, as DNA: TGCGCCAGCAGCCGCGGGGGAGACACTAGCACAGATACGCAGTATTTT. Amino acids: CASSRGGDTSTDTQYF.

This clonotype was detected many times. The chain is built from TRBV19 and TRBJ1-5; 7 bases match TRBD1. The germline V gene has CDR1 LNHDA and CDR2 SQIVND (reference sequence). With 9 bases clipped from V and 1 base from J, the junction kept 6 bases outside the gene matches. The CDR3 spans 14 residues. Written as DNA, the CDR3 is TGTGCCAGCCTGGGACAGCACAGCAATCAGCCCCAGCATTTT. This codes for CASLGQHSNQPQHF. The full variable domain, with the rest looked up from reference TRBV19 and TRBJ1-5, is DGGITQSPKYLFRKEGQNVTLSCEQNLNHDAMYWYRQDPGQGLRLIYYSQIVNDFQKGDIAEGYSVSREKKESFPLTVTSAQKNPTAFYLCASLGQHSNQPQHFGDGTRLSIL.

Ten or more counts support this clonotype. The rearrangement uses TRBV5-5 and TRBJ2-1; D is perhaps TRBD2 (5 bases). CDR1 is SGHKS and CDR2 is YYEKEE in the germline V gene (reference sequence). This CDR3 is 16 amino acids long. With 2 bases removed from V and 4 bases from J, the gap between germline ends came to 16 bases. The CDR3: CASSFDWTGSYNEQFF. DNA for the CDR3: TGTGCCAGCAGCTTTGACTGGACGGGATCTTACAATGAGCAGTTCTTC.

This clonotype was counted many times. This chain uses TRBV5-1 with TRBJ2-5; 7 bases map to TRBD1. CDR1 and CDR2 (germline): SGHRS, YFSETQ. J gave up 1 base and V 0 bases, and 9 bases lay outside the gene matches. The length of the CDR3 is 17 residues. The CDR3 bases are TGCGCCAGCAGCTTGGCTGTAGGACAGGCCCTCCAAGAGACCCAGTACTTC. This codes for CASSLAVGQALQETQYF.

This clonotype was found many times. The chain is built from TRBV6-1 and TRBJ1-2, with D possibly TRBD1 on 6 matching bases. The CDR3 runs to 11 residues. The V end was cut by 3 bases, the J end by 12 bases, with 11 bases between. Germline CDR1 and CDR2: MNHNS and SASEGT. Here the CDR3 reads CASSDGRGNTF. CDR3 coding DNA: TGTGCCAGCAGTGACGGCAGGGGAAACACCTTC.

Ten or more counts support this clonotype. The chain joins TRBV7-2 to TRBJ2-3; 9 bases align to TRBD2. From germline, CDR1 is SGHTA and CDR2 FQGNSA. There are 15 residues in the CDR3. The junction had 5 bases not matched to a gene; V was cut back by 4 bases and J by 3 bases. CDR3 sequence: CASSSDSGRTDTQYF. CDR3 coding DNA: TGTGCCAGCAGCTCGGACAGCGGGAGGACAGATACGCAGTATTTT.

This clonotype has ten or more counts. V and J are TRBV10-3 and TRBJ1-2, with TRBD1 as a possible D gene (5 bases). With 0 bases removed from V and 5 bases from J, the gap between germline ends came to 7 bases. This CDR3 is 13 amino acids long. Germline CDR1 ENHRY, CDR2 SYGVKD. Written as DNA, the CDR3 is TGTGCCATCAGTGAGTCGACAGAGTATGGCTACACCTTC. Protein sequence: CAISESTEYGYTF.

This clonotype was seen repeatedly, ten times or more. This chain links TRBV5-6 with TRBJ2-3; tentatively, D is TRBD1 (6 bases). V was trimmed by 4 bases and J by 2 bases, leaving 17 bases between them. The CDR3 runs 16 residues. The germline gives CDR1 SGHDT, CDR2 YYEEEE. CDR3 amino acids: CASSAKPGHPTDTQYF. The CDR3 coding sequence is TGTGCCAGCAGCGCTAAACCGGGACACCCCACAGATACGCAGTATTTT.

The chain recombines TRBV18 with TRBJ1-2; 12 bases are a match to TRBD1. Germline values: CDR1 KGHSH, CDR2 LQKENI. The CDR3 length is 17 residues. J was trimmed by 8 bases and V by 1 base; bases with no gene match: 11. CDR3 protein: CASSPQEGQGAGQGYTF. CDR3 sequence (DNA): TGTGCCAGCTCACCACAGGAGGGACAGGGGGCCGGTCAAGGCTACACCTTC.